This T cell receptor beta chain was sequenced in a study of shared clonotypes between healthy human individuals. The CDR3 contains 15 residues. Trimming stripped 1 base from V and 3 bases from J, with 10 bases between. In germline, CDR1 is SEHNR, CDR2 FQNEAQ (reference sequence). Concerning this clone: What it recognizes is unknown.

Broader study findings: Represented genetic and exposure-history diversity was restricted by having few donors.

Profiled with immunoSEQ multiplex PCR; TCRdb holds only in-frame clones, not every one. Of 2 million to 3 million clones in the sample, approximately 93% were seen once. This chain links TRBV7-9 with TRBJ2-1; D gene unclear. The source material was naive CD4+ T cells from PBMCs. The subset was: CD45RA+ positively selected. This TCR was sampled from a man aged 18 to 30 in good health. Some clones in this sample may be carry-over from other donors' samples. Here the CDR3 reads CASSLVDPIYNEQFF. As DNA, the CDR3 is TGTGCCAGCAGCTTAGTGGACCCGATCTACAATGAGCAGTTCTTC.